These T cell receptor beta chains were read from a single sample in a study of blood T cell dynamics during melanoma immunotherapy. The method was immunoSEQ multiplex PCR; TCRdb's version includes in-frame clones alone and lacks a portion of them. The sample contains approximately 11,000 clones, around four fifths of which appear only once. The sample here was blood, taken from a patient treated with checkpoint blockade. Source of these receptors: a human donor with melanoma. Both conserved end residues are part of each CDR3. D genes are given only for firm matches. Clone size appears in some rows only: once, few, many, or a class for an expanded clone.

CDR3 length: 16; clone size: -; J gene: TRBJ2-1; V gene: TRBV7-3; D gene: TRBD1; CDR3 DNA: TGTGCCAGCAGCCTACCGGGACAGCAGTTTAACAATGAGCAGTTCTTC; CDR3 protein: CASSLPGQQFNNEQFF
CDR3 length: 13; clone size: -; J gene: TRBJ2-3; V gene: TRBV28; D gene: -; CDR3 DNA: TGTGCCAGCCACAGGATAAGCACAGATACGCAGTATTTT; CDR3 protein: CASHRISTDTQYF
CDR3 length: 15; clone size: -; J gene: TRBJ2-7; V gene: TRBV5-6; D gene: TRBD2; CDR3 DNA: TGTGCCAGCAGCTTGGGGCTAGCGGGGGACTACGAGCAGTACTTC; CDR3 protein: CASSLGLAGDYEQYF
CDR3 length: 12; clone size: -; J gene: TRBJ2-7; V gene: TRBV6-5; D gene: -; CDR3 DNA: TGTGCCAGCAGCGATTCCTCCTACGAGCAGTACTTC; CDR3 protein: CASSDSSYEQYF
CDR3 length: 10; clone size: -; J gene: TRBJ2-5; V gene: TRBV29-1; D gene: -; CDR3 DNA: TGCAGCGCCACGACGGGGGAGCAGTACTTC; CDR3 protein: CSATTGEQYF
CDR3 length: 15; clone size: -; J gene: TRBJ2-2; V gene: TRBV19; D gene: TRBD1; CDR3 DNA: TGTGCCAGTAACCCCAGGACAGGGGAGGCCGGGGAGCTGTTTTTT; CDR3 protein: CASNPRTGEAGELFF
CDR3 length: 11; clone size: once; J gene: TRBJ1-4; V gene: TRBV28; D gene: -; CDR3 DNA: TGTGCCAGCAGTTTAAGTCAAAAACTGTTTTTT; CDR3 protein: CASSLSQKLFF
CDR3 length: 16; clone size: -; J gene: TRBJ1-5; V gene: TRBV28; D gene: TRBD1; CDR3 DNA: TGTGCCAGCAGTTCACCCTCACAGGGGAGCAATCAGCCCCAGCATTTT; CDR3 protein: CASSSPSQGSNQPQHF
CDR3 length: 13; clone size: -; J gene: TRBJ2-3; V gene: TRBV19; D gene: -; CDR3 DNA: TGTGCCAGTAGTACTGGACGTACAGATACGCAGTATTTT; CDR3 protein: CASSTGRTDTQYF
CDR3 length: 21; clone size: -; J gene: TRBJ1-4; V gene: TRBV7-6; D gene: -; CDR3 DNA: TGTGCCAGCAGCCAACCCACACACGAATGGGGACCTCGCCCAGCTAATGAAAAACTGTTTTTT; CDR3 protein: CASSQPTHEWGPRPANEKLFF
CDR3 length: 15; clone size: -; J gene: TRBJ2-4; V gene: TRBV6-6; D gene: -; CDR3 DNA: TGTGCCAGCAGCTCAGGGACCGAGGGCAAAAACATTCAGTACTTC; CDR3 protein: CASSSGTEGKNIQYF
CDR3 length: 18; clone size: -; J gene: TRBJ2-3; V gene: TRBV5-1; D gene: -; CDR3 DNA: TGCGCCAGCAGCTTGGGCGGGCAGACGGGGGGCTCCACAAATACGCAGTATTTT; CDR3 protein: CASSLGGQTGGSTNTQYF
CDR3 length: 13; clone size: -; J gene: TRBJ2-1; V gene: TRBV18; D gene: -; CDR3 DNA: TGTGCCAGCTCACCACAGTTCGGGAATGAGCAGTTCTTC; CDR3 protein: CASSPQFGNEQFF
CDR3 length: 15; clone size: -; J gene: TRBJ2-5; V gene: TRBV6-1; D gene: TRBD2; CDR3 DNA: TGTGCCAGCAGCGATACTAGCGGGGGGCGGGAGACCCAGTACTTC; CDR3 protein: CASSDTSGGRETQYF
CDR3 length: 16; clone size: -; J gene: TRBJ2-1; V gene: TRBV5-1; D gene: TRBD1; CDR3 DNA: TGCGCCAGCAGCTCATATGGACAGGGGGCGCGAGGTGAGCAGTTCTTC; CDR3 protein: CASSSYGQGARGEQFF
CDR3 length: 15; clone size: -; J gene: TRBJ2-3; V gene: TRBV4-3; D gene: -; CDR3 DNA: TGCGCCAGCTCCCAAAGGGGGGTGGGCACAGATACGCAGTATTTT; CDR3 protein: CASSQRGVGTDTQYF
CDR3 length: 14; clone size: -; J gene: TRBJ2-2; V gene: TRBV7-9; D gene: -; CDR3 DNA: TGTGCCAGCAGCCATTCCTCCTACACCGGGGAGCTGTTTTTT; CDR3 protein: CASSHSSYTGELFF
CDR3 length: 12; clone size: -; J gene: TRBJ2-1; V gene: TRBV11-2; D gene: -; CDR3 DNA: TGTGCCAGCGTCCACAGGGAAGGTGAGCAGTTCTTC; CDR3 protein: CASVHREGEQFF
CDR3 length: 14; clone size: few; J gene: TRBJ1-2; V gene: TRBV6-1; D gene: -; CDR3 DNA: TGTGCCAGCAGTGAGCATGTCCTTAACTATGGCTACACCTTC; CDR3 protein: CASSEHVLNYGYTF
CDR3 length: 14; clone size: once; J gene: TRBJ1-5; V gene: TRBV10-3; D gene: -; CDR3 DNA: TGTGCCATCGCTGAGACGTTCGGCGATCAGCCCCAGCATTTT; CDR3 protein: CAIAETFGDQPQHF
CDR3 length: 13; clone size: -; J gene: TRBJ2-3; V gene: TRBV5-8; D gene: -; CDR3 DNA: TGTGCCAGCAGCGTACAGGGAGGGGATACGCAGTATTTT; CDR3 protein: CASSVQGGDTQYF
CDR3 length: 15; clone size: -; J gene: TRBJ2-7; V gene: TRBV23-1; D gene: -; CDR3 DNA: TGCGCCAGCAGTCAACCTAACAGGGCCCCCTACGAGCAGTACTTC; CDR3 protein: CASSQPNRAPYEQYF
CDR3 length: 17; clone size: -; J gene: TRBJ2-7; V gene: TRBV11-3; D gene: TRBD2; CDR3 DNA: TGTGCCAGCAGCCACGGACTAGCGGGGGGTTCTACCTACGAGCAGTACTTC; CDR3 protein: CASSHGLAGGSTYEQYF
CDR3 length: 15; clone size: -; J gene: TRBJ1-1; V gene: TRBV7-9; D gene: -; CDR3 DNA: TGTGCCAGCAGCGACCGGGACCGACTTAACACTGAAGCTTTCTTT; CDR3 protein: CASSDRDRLNTEAFF